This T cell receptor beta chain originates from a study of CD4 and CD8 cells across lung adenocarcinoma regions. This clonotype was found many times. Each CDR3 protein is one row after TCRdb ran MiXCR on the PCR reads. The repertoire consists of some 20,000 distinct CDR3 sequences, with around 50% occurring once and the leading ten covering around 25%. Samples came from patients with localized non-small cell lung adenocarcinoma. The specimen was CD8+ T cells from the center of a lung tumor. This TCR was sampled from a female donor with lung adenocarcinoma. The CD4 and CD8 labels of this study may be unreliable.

Here the CDR3 reads CASSPDSQETQYF. The CDR3 bases are TGCGCCAGCAGCCCGGACAGCCAAGAGACCCAGTACTTC. V is TRBV5-1 and J is TRBJ2-5; weak D call: TRBD1 (6 bases). Germline V lookup: CDR1 SGHRS, CDR2 YFSETQ. The CDR3 length is 13 residues. V was pared by 4 bases and J by 1 base, with 8 bases between.